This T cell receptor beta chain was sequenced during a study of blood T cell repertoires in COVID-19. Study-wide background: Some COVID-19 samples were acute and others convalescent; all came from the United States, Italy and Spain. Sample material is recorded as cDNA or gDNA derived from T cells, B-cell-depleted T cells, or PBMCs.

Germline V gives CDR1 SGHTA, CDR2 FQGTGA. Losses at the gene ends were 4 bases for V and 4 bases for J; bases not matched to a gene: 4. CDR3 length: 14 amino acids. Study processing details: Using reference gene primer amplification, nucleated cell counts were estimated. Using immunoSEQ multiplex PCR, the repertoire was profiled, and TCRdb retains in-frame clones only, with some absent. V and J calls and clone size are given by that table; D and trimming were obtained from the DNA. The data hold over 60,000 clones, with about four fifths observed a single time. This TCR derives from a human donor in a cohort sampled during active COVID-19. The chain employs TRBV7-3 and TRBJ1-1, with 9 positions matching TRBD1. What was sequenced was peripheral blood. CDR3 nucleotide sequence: TGTGCCAGCAGCTCCGGACAGGGGACCACTGAAGCTTTCTTT. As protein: CASSSGQGTTEAFF.